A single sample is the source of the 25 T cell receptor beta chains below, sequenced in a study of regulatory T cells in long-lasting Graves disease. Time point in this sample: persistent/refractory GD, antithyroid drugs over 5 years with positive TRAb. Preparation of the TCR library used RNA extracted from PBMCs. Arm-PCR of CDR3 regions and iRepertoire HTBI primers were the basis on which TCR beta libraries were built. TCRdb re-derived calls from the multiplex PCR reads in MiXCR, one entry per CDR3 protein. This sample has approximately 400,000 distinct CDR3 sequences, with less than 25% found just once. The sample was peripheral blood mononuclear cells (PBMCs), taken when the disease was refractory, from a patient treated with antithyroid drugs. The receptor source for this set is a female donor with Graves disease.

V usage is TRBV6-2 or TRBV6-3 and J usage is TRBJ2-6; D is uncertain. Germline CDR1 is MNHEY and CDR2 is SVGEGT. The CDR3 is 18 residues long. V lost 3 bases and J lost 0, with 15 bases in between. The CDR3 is CASSYYQTRSSGANVLTF. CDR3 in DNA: TGTGCCAGCAGTTATTACCAGACACGCAGCTCTGGGGCCAACGTCCTGACTTTC.

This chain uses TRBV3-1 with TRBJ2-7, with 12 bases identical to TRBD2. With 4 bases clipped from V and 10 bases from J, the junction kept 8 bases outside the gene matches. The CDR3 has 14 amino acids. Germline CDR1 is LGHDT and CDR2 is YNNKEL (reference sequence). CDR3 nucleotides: TGTGCCAGCAGCCTACCGACTAGCGGGAGCTCTCAGTACTTC. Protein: CASSLPTSGSSQYF.

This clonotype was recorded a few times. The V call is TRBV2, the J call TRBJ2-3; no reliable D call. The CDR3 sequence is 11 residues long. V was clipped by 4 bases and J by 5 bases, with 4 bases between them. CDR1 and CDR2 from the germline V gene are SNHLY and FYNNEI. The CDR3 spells CASSVIDTQYF. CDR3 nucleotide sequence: TGTGCCAGCAGTGTCATAGATACGCAGTATTTT.

Written as DNA, the CDR3 is TGTGCCAGCAGTCTACGTAGGAGGGATACGCAGTATTTT. It is translated as CASSLRRRDTQYF. The rearrangement uses TRBV12-3 or TRBV12-4 and TRBJ2-3, with a weak D call TRBD2 (5 bases). Trimming shortened V by 5 bases and J by 6 bases, and 12 bases separated the two germline ends. The CDR3 is made up of 13 amino acids.

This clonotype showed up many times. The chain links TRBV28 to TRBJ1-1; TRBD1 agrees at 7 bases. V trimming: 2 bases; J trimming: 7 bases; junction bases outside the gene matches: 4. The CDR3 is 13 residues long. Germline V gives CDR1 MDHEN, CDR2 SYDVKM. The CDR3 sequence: CASSLPGGIEAFF. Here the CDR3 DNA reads TGTGCCAGCAGTTTACCAGGGGGGATTGAAGCTTTCTTT.

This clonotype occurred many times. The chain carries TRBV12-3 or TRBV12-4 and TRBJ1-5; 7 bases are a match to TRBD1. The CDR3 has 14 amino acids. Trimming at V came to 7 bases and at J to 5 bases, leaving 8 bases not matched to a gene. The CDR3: CASTLTGLDQPQHF. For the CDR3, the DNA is TGTGCCAGCACTTTGACAGGGCTGGATCAGCCCCAGCATTTT.

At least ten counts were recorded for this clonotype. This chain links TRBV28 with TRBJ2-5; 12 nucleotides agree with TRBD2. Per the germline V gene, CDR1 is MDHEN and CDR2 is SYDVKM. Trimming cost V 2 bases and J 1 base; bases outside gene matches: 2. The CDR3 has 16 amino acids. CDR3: CASSLTTSGSQETQYF. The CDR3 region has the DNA TGTGCCAGCAGTTTAACGACTAGCGGGAGCCAAGAGACCCAGTACTTC.

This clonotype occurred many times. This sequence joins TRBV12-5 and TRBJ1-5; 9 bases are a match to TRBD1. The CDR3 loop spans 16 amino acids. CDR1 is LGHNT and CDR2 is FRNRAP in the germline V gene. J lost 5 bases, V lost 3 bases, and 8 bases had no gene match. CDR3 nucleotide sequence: TGTGCTAGTGGTTTCGGGACAGGGAGAGTGGATCAGCCCCAGCATTTT. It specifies CASGFGTGRVDQPQHF.

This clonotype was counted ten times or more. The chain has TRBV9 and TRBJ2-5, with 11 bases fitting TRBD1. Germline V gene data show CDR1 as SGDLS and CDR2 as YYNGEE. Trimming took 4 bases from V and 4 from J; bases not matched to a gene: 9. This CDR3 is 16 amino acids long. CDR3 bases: TGTGCCAGCAGCTACGGGACAGGGGGTGGTCGAGAGACCCAGTACTTC. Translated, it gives CASSYGTGGGRETQYF.

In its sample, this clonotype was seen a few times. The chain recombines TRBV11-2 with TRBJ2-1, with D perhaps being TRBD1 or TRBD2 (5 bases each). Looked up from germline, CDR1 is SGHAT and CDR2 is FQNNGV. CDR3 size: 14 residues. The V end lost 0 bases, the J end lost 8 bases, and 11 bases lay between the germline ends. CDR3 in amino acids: CASSLDPRGYEQFF. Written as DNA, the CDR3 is TGTGCCAGCAGCTTAGATCCTCGGGGCTATGAGCAGTTCTTC.

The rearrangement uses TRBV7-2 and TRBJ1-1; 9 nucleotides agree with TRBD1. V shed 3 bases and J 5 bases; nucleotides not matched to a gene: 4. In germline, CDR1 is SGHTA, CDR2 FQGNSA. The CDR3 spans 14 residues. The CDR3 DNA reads TGTGCCAGCAGCTTCGGGACAGGGTTGACTGAAGCTTTCTTT. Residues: CASSFGTGLTEAFF.

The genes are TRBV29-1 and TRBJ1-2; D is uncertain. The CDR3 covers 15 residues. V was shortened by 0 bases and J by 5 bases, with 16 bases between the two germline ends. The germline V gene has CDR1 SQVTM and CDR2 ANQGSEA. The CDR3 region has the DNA TGCAGCGTTGAAGATCTTAACATGGTTGTTTATGGCTACACCTTC. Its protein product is CSVEDLNMVVYGYTF.

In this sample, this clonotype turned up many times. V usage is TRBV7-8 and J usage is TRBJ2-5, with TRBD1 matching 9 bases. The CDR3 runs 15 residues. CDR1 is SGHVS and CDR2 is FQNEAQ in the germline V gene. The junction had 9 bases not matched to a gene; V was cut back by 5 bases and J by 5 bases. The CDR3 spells CASSARTGVGETQYF. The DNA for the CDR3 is TGTGCCAGCAGCGCCCGGACAGGGGTGGGGGAGACCCAGTACTTC. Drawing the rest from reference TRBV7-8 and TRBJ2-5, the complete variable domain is GAGVSQSPRYKVAKRGQDVALRCDPISGHVSLFWYQQALGQGPEFLTYFQNEAQLDKSGLPSDRFFAERPEGSVSTLKIQRTQQEDSAVYLCASSARTGVGETQYFGPGTRLLVL.

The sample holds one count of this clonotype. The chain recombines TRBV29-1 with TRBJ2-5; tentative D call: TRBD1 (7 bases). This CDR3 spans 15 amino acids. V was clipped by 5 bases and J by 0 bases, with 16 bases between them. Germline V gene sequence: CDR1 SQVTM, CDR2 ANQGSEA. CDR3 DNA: TGCAGCGTTAGGCCCCCAGGGGGGTACCAAGAGACCCAGTACTTC. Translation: CSVRPPGGYQETQYF. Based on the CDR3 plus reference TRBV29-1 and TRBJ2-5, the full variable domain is SAVISQKPSRDICQRGTSLTIQCQVDSQVTMMFWYRQQPGQSLTLIATANQGSEATYESGFVIDKFPISRPNLTFSTLTVSNMSPEDSSIYLCSVRPPGGYQETQYFGPGTRLLVL.

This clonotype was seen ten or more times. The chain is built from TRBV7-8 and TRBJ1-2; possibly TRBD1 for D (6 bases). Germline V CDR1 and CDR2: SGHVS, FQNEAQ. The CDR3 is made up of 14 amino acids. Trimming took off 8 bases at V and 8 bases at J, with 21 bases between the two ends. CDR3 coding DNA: TGTGCCAGCCAACCCAACTGGGGGGGCGAGGGCTACACCTTC. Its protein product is CASQPNWGGEGYTF.

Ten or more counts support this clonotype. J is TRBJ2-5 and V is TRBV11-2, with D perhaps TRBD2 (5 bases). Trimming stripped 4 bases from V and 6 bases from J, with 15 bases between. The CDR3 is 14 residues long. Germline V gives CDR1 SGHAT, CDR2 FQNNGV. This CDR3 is CASSSTRFRKTQYF. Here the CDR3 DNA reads TGTGCCAGCAGCTCAACTAGGTTCAGGAAGACCCAGTACTTC.

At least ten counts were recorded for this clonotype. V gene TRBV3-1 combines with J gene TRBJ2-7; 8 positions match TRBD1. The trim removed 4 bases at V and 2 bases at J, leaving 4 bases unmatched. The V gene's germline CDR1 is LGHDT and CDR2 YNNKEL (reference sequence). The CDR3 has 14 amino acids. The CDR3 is CASSPGQGPYEQYF. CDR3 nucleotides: TGTGCCAGCAGCCCCGGACAGGGCCCCTACGAGCAGTACTTC.

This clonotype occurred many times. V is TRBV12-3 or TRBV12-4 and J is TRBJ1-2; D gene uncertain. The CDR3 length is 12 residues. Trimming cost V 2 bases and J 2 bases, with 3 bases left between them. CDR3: CASSLYNYGYTF. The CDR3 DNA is TGTGCCAGCAGTTTATACAACTATGGCTACACCTTC.

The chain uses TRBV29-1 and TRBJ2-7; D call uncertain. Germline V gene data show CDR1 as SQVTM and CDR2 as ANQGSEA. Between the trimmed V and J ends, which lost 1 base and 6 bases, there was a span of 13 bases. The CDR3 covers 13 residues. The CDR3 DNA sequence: TGCAGCGTTGAAGTGAGTGGTTTTGGCGAGCAGTACTTC. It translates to CSVEVSGFGEQYF.

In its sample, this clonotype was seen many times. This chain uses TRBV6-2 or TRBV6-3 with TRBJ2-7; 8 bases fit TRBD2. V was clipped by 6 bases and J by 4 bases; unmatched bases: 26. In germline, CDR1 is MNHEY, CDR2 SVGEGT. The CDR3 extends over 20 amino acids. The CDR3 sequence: CASSQKLPGRPIAGRYEQYF. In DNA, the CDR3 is TGTGCCAGCAGCCAGAAACTCCCGGGACGACCGATAGCGGGAAGGTACGAGCAGTACTTC.

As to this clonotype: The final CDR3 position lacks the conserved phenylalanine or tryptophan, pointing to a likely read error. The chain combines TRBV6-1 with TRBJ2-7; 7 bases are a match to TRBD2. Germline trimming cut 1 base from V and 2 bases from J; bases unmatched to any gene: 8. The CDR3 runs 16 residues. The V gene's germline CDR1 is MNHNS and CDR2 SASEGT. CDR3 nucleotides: TGTGCCAGCAGTGAAGTAGGGCTAGCGGACCCCTACGAGCAGTACTCC. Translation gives CASSEVGLADPYEQYS.

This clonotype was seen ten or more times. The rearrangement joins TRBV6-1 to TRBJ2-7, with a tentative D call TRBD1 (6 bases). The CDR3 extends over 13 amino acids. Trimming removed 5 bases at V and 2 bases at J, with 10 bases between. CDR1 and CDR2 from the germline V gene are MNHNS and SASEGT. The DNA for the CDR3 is TGTGCCAGCAGTCCGGACAGTCCCTACGAGCAGTACTTC. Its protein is CASSPDSPYEQYF.

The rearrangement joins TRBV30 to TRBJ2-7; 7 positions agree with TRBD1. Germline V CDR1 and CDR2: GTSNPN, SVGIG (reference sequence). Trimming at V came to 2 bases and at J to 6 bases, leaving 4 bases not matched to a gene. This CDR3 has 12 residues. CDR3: CAWSLTGSEQYF. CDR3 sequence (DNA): TGTGCCTGGAGTCTGACAGGGAGCGAGCAGTACTTC.

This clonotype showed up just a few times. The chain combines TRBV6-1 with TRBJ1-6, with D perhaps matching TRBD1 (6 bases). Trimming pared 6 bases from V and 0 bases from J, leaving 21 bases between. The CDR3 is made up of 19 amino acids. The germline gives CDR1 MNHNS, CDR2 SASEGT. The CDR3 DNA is TGTGCCAGCAGGCGCTCGAAGTCAGGGGCTAGCTCCTATAATTCACCCCTCCACTTT. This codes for CASRRSKSGASSYNSPLHF.

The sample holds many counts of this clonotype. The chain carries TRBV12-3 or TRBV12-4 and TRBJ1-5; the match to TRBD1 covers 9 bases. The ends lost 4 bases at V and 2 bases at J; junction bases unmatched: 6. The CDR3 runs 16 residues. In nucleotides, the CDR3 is TGTGCCAGCAGTTCCAGGACAGGGGCGGGCAATCAGCCCCAGCATTTT. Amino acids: CASSSRTGAGNQPQHF.